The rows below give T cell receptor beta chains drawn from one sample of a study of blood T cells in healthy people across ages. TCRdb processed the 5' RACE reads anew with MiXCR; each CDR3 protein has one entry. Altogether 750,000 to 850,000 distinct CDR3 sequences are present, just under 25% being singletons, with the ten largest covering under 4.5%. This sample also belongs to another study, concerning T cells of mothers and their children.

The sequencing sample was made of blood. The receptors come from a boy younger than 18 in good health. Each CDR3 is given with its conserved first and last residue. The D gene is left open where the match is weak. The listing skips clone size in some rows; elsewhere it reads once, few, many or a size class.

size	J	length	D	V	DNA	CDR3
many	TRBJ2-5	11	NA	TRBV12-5	TGTGCTAGTGGTTTGGGAGAGACCCAGTACTTC	CASGLGETQYF
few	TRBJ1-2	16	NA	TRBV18	TGTGCCAGCTCTCCGAGAGATTTGAAGACCAACTATGGCTACACCTTC	CASSPRDLKTNYGYTF
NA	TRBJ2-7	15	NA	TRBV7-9	NA	CASSTLGTGAYEQYF
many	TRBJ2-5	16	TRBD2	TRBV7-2	TGTGCCAGCAGCTTACTAGCGGGGGGATCGCAAGAGACCCAGTACTTC	CASSLLAGGSQETQYF
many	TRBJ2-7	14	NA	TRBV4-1	TGCGCCAGCAGCCAAGGCCCCAGGGCAAGCGAGCAGTACTTC	CASSQGPRASEQYF
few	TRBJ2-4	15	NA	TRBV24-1	TGTGCCACCAGCGATTCCCGGGGGGCCAAAAACATTCAGTACTTC	CATSDSRGAKNIQYF
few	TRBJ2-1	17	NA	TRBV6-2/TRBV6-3	TGTGCCAGCAGTTACTCGATGGGGGAAGGGTACACAAATGAGCAGTTCTTC	CASSYSMGEGYTNEQFF
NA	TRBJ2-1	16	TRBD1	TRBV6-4	TGTGCCAGCAGTGTATTTGGACAGGGTATGGACAATGAGCAGTTCTTC	CASSVFGQGMDNEQFF
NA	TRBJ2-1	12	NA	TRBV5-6	TGTGCCAGCAGCTTGGGAAACAATGAGCAGTCCTTC	CASSLGNNEQSF
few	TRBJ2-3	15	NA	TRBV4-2	TGTGCCAGCAGCCAAGAGTCCGCTAGCACAGATACGCAGTATTTT	CASSQESASTDTQYF
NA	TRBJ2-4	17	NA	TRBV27	TGTGCCAGCAGTTCCTCCCCAACACATTTAGCCAAAAACATTCAGTACTTC	CASSSSPTHLAKNIQYF
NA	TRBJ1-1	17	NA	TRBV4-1	TGCGCCAGCAGCCTCGGCAGGGGCCCTCTTATGAACACTGAAGCTTTCTTT	CASSLGRGPLMNTEAFF
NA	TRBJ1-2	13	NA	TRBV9	TGTGCCAGCAGCGTAGCTGCAGGGGTCGGCTACACCTTC	CASSVAAGVGYTF
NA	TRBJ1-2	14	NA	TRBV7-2	TGTGCCAGCAGCTTAGAACTTCCGGACTATGGCTACACCTTC	CASSLELPDYGYTF
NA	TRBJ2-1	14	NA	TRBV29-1	TGCAGCCATGGGGAACAGAATCGAAACAATGAGCAGTTCTTC	CSHGEQNRNNEQFF
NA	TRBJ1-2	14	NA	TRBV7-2	TGTGCCAGCAGCTTAGGTCGGACACCCTATGGCTACACCTTC	CASSLGRTPYGYTF
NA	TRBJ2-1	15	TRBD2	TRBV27	TGTGCCAGCAGGGGTGGGAGGGCCCCAAACAATGAGCAGTTCTTC	CASRGGRAPNNEQFF
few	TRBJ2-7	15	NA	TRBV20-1	TGCAGTGCTAGAGTTTCAGGGTTTGGCGACTACGAGCAGTACTTC	CSARVSGFGDYEQYF
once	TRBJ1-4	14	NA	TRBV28	TGTACCAGCAGTTTGGGCGCAACTAATGAAAAACTGTTTTTT	CTSSLGATNEKLFF
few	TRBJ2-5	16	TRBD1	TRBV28	TGTGCCAGCAGTTTAGGGCCCGGACAGGGGGTAGGGGAGCAGTACTTC	CASSLGPGQGVGEQYF